A selection of T cell receptor beta chains follows, all from one sample in a study of T cells in Graves' hyperthyroidism and ophthalmopathy. TCRdb called the multiplex PCR reads again in MiXCR, with one record for every CDR3 protein. This repertoire shows 300,000 to 400,000 distinct CDR3 sequences, approximately 15% found once; its top ten account for about 18%. Input material: blood. The source is a woman younger than 45 with Graves' ophthalmopathy. The CDR3 runs from the conserved cysteine through the conserved F or W. The D gene is left open where the match is weak. Clone size is not always given. Where it is, it says once, few, many or a class for expanded clones.

d_call,v_call,clone_size,j_call,cdr3_aa,cdr3_nt
TRBD1,TRBV28,many,TRBJ1-5,CASSLKAWSRTGLSQPQHF,TGTGCCAGCAGTTTAAAGGCCTGGTCGCGGACAGGGCTTAGTCAGCCCCAGCATTTT
TRBD2,TRBV9,many,TRBJ2-7,CASSVGEGEQYF,TGTGCCAGCAGCGTAGGGGAGGGCGAGCAGTACTTC
.,TRBV6-2/TRBV6-3,.,TRBJ2-1,CASQILSSYNEQFF,TGTGCCAGCCAGATTTTATCCTCCTACAATGAGCAGTTCTTC
.,TRBV20-1,many,TRBJ1-2,CSARSVTVGAKLDGYTF,TGCAGTGCTCGATCCGTGACAGTTGGGGCGAAGCTCGATGGCTACACCTTC
TRBD2,TRBV11-1,many,TRBJ2-7,CASSLGAASGSYEQYF,TGTGCCAGCAGCTTAGGAGCGGCTAGCGGATCCTACGAGCAGTACTTC
.,TRBV9,few,TRBJ2-5,CASSYRGAWEETQYF,TGTGCCAGCAGCTACCGGGGGGCCTGGGAAGAGACCCAGTACTTC
.,TRBV11-2,many,TRBJ2-5,CASSLGPSGETQYF,TGTGCCAGCAGCTTAGGGCCGTCTGGCGAGACCCAGTACTTC
.,TRBV20-1,.,TRBJ2-5,CSARGGKGEETQYF,TGCAGTGCTAGAGGGGGAAAGGGGGAGGAGACCCAGTACTTC
.,TRBV30,many,TRBJ1-2,CAWTQQGNYGYTF,TGTGCCTGGACCCAACAAGGGAACTATGGCTACACCTTC
.,TRBV7-2,many,TRBJ2-5,CASSFRLSGQETQYF,TGTGCCAGCAGCTTCCGCCTCTCCGGGCAAGAGACCCAGTACTTC
TRBD1,TRBV20-1,few,TRBJ2-7,CSALGTGGNYEQYF,TGCAGTGCCCTAGGGACAGGGGGCAATTACGAGCAGTACTTC
.,TRBV2,many,TRBJ2-1,CASNHPTTAGYNEQFF,TGTGCCAGCAACCACCCGACTACCGCTGGGTACAATGAGCAGTTCTTC
TRBD1,TRBV12-3/TRBV12-4,few,TRBJ1-2,CASRIPGGGGKGGYTF,TGTGCCAGCAGAATCCCAGGGGGCGGTGGAAAGGGTGGCTACACCTTC
TRBD2,TRBV7-2,many,TRBJ2-7,CASSSRSGGGEQYF,TGTGCCAGCAGCTCCCGTAGCGGGGGGGGCGAGCAGTACTTC
TRBD1,TRBV20-1,few,TRBJ2-4,CSASRDSRLLGKNIQYF,TGCAGTGCTAGCCGGGACAGTCGGTTATTAGGCAAAAACATTCAGTACTTC
.,TRBV4-1,.,TRBJ2-5,CASSQAGDRQYF,TGCGCCAGCAGCCAAGCGGGAGACCGGCAGTACTTC
TRBD2,TRBV20-1,many,TRBJ2-1,CSTSGGAAYNEQFF,TGCAGTACTAGCGGGGGGGCCGCCTACAATGAGCAGTTCTTC
.,TRBV5-1,many,TRBJ1-1,CASSHPPNTEAFF,TGCGCCAGCTCACACCCCCCCAACACTGAAGCTTTCTTT
TRBD2,TRBV7-3,many,TRBJ2-3,CASSLLAGEADTQYF,TGTGCCAGCAGCTTACTAGCGGGGGAGGCAGATACGCAGTATTTT
TRBD1,TRBV28,many,TRBJ1-1,CASSPQGAWTEAFF,TGTGCCAGCAGTCCGCAGGGGGCTTGGACTGAAGCTTTCTTT
.,TRBV28,many,TRBJ1-1,CASSPPPGATEAFF,TGTGCCAGCAGCCCACCTCCGGGGGCCACTGAAGCTTTCTTT
.,TRBV7-6,.,TRBJ1-4,CASSPNRAAGEKLFF,TGTGCCAGCAGCCCTAATAGGGCCGCGGGGGAAAAACTGTTTTTT
.,TRBV13,.,TRBJ1-2,CASSLGSLIYGYTF,TGTGCCAGCAGCTTAGGCAGCCTGATATATGGCTACACCTTC
.,TRBV6-1,few,TRBJ2-6,CASSETGANVLTF,TGTGCCAGCAGTGAAACTGGGGCCAACGTCCTGACTTTC
TRBD1,TRBV7-9,.,TRBJ1-6,CASSLSLRGQGKDSPLHF,TGTGCCAGCAGCTTAAGTCTCAGGGGGCAGGGTAAGGATTCACCCCTCCACTTT
.,TRBV4-1,.,TRBJ2-7,CASSQGRAVGPRGQYF,TGCGCCAGCAGCCAAGGTCGGGCAGTGGGGCCGCGGGGGCAGTACTTC
TRBD1,TRBV20-1,few,TRBJ1-5,CSARAGQGNPAQHF,TGCAGTGCTAGGGCTGGACAGGGAAATCCGGCCCAGCATTTT
.,TRBV12-3/TRBV12-4,many,TRBJ2-4,CASSLAIVWQGNIQYF,TGTGCCAGCAGTTTAGCGATAGTTTGGCAGGGGAACATTCAGTACTTC
.,TRBV7-8,many,TRBJ1-5,CASSYQTGGNQPQHF,TGTGCCAGCAGCTATCAGACGGGGGGCAATCAGCCCCAGCATTTT
TRBD1,TRBV5-1,many,TRBJ1-1,CASSLDRGKNTEAFF,TGCGCCAGCAGCCTAGACAGGGGGAAGAACACTGAAGCTTTCTTT
TRBD2,TRBV7-7,many,TRBJ2-5,CASSRGLVGSQETQYF,TGTGCTAGCAGCCGGGGACTAGTCGGGTCCCAAGAGACCCAGTACTTC
.,TRBV28,many,TRBJ1-1,CASSFPPDTGGTEAFF,TGTGCCAGCAGTTTCCCTCCGGACACCGGAGGGACTGAAGCTTTCTTT
.,TRBV6-1,.,TRBJ1-4,CASSERTDGEKLFF,TGTGCCAGCAGCGAAAGGACAGACGGGGAAAAACTGTTTTTT
.,TRBV7-9,many,TRBJ2-7,CASSRFWGDSTGPRTEQYF,TGTGCCAGCAGCCGATTTTGGGGGGATTCGACAGGACCGAGGACCGAGCAGTACTTC
TRBD1,TRBV5-1,many,TRBJ2-1,CASKSTGAAPEQFF,TGCGCCAGCAAATCAACAGGGGCCGCCCCCGAGCAGTTCTTC
TRBD1,TRBV6-1,many,TRBJ2-7,CASSSDVGTVDEQYF,TGTGCCAGCAGTTCCGACGTCGGGACAGTTGACGAGCAGTACTTC
TRBD1,TRBV5-8,few,TRBJ1-5,CASSKIAGGANNQPQHF,TGTGCCAGCAGCAAAATTGCAGGGGGCGCGAACAATCAGCCCCAGCATTTT
.,TRBV6-1,many,TRBJ2-1,CASSSGLSGLTESYNEQFF,TGTGCCAGCAGTTCAGGACTAAGCGGCCTCACCGAATCCTACAATGAGCAGTTCTTC
.,TRBV5-8,few,TRBJ1-1,CASSRDRTMNTEAFF,TGTGCCAGCTCAAGAGACAGGACGATGAACACTGAAGCTTTCTTT
TRBD1,TRBV3-1,many,TRBJ1-1,CASSPSGQVFIEAFF,TGTGCCAGCAGCCCCTCGGGACAGGTATTTATTGAAGCTTTCTTT
.,TRBV5-4,few,TRBJ1-1,CASSWVGAIRNTEAFF,TGTGCCAGCAGCTGGGTGGGGGCCATACGGAACACTGAAGCTTTCTTT
TRBD2,TRBV12-3/TRBV12-4,many,TRBJ2-3,CASSLDIGLAGRNTQYF,TGTGCCAGCAGTTTAGATATAGGACTAGCGGGGCGAAATACGCAGTATTTT
TRBD1,TRBV20-1,many,TRBJ1-2,CSATPDRGLVYGYTF,TGCAGTGCTACCCCCGACAGGGGGCTTGTGTATGGCTACACCTTC
TRBD1,TRBV20-1,many,TRBJ2-3,CRGTGERTDTQYF,TGCAGGGGGACAGGGGAACGCACAGATACGCAGTATTTT
.,TRBV27,many,TRBJ1-6,CASSQGTQLRSPLHF,TGTGCCAGCAGTCAGGGGACACAGCTTCGGTCACCCCTCCACTTT
.,TRBV7-9,many,TRBJ1-5,CASSSDTDNQPQHF,TGTGCCAGCAGCTCCGACACGGATAATCAGCCCCAGCATTTT
.,TRBV5-1,many,TRBJ2-7,CASSDALGEQYF,TGCGCCAGCAGCGACGCGTTGGGCGAGCAGTACTTC